This T cell receptor beta chain was recorded in a study of T cell responses to AZD1222 COVID-19 vaccine. At the level of the study: Whether given at about 4 or about 12 weeks, second doses were pooled.

The study's findings and limits: At baseline, just five to seven AZD1222 recipients tested seropositive. Vaccine-associated CD4 TCRs spanned spike, dominant at 160-218 and 743-854.

The CDR3 has 16 residues. Germline loops: CDR1 MNHEY, CDR2 SVGAGI. This clone is a singleton in its sample. Its antigen is not known. Compared with germline, one end of the junction differs, possibly owing to a read error. Sequencing used immunoSEQ multiplex PCR; TCRdb keeps in-frame clones, though not all of them. Of about 130,000 clones in the sample, roughly nine tenths were seen once. V gene TRBV6-5 combines with J gene TRBJ1-5; possible D gene TRBD1, 5 bases. Sample: peripheral blood, taken on day 0 of AZD1222 vaccination. The clonotype was recovered from an adult in good health. The CDR3 protein is CASSNSWGGGNQPQHF. CDR3 in DNA: TGTGCCAGCAGTAACTCGTGGGGGGGAGGCAATCAGCCCCAGCATTTT.